This record concerns one T cell receptor beta chain sequence. Trimming pared 5 bases from V and 5 bases from J, leaving 9 bases between. This CDR3 is 12 amino acids long. The sample is drawn from a study of blood T cell repertoires in COVID-19. At the level of the study: The United States, Italy and Spain provided the acute and convalescent COVID-19 samples. Nucleic acid was either cDNA or gDNA, and it came from T cells, B-cell-depleted T cells, or PBMCs.

In the authors' workflow: Scientists estimated how many nucleated cells there were by amplifying reference gene primers. TCRdb's table, derived via immunoSEQ multiplex PCR, lists solely in-frame clones and lacks some. V and J calls plus clone size are reproduced from that table; the DNA served to infer D and trimming. The profile covers 150,000 to 160,000 clones, with around 85% appearing a single time and 25% to 30% taken by the ten largest. The TCR comes from a woman aged 60-75 years with acute or convalescent COVID-19. Sequenced sample: peripheral blood. This chain links TRBV12-3 or TRBV12-4 with TRBJ1-2; D remains unclear. CDR3 nucleotides: TGTGCCAGCAGTCTCCAGGCATATGGCTACACCTTC. It translates to CASSLQAYGYTF.